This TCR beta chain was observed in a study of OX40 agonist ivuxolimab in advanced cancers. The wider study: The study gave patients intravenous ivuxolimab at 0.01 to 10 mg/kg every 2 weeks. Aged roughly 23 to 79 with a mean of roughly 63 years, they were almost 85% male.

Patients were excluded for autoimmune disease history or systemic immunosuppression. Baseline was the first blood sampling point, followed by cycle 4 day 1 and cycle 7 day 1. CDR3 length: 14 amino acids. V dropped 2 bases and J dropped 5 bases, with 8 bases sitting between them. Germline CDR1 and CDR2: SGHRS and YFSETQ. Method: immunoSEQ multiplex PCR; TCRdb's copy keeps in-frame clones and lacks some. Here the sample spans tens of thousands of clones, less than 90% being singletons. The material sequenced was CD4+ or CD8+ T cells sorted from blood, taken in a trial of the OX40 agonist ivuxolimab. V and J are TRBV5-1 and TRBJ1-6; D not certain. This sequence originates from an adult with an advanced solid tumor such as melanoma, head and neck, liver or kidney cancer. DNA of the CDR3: TGCGCCAGCAGCTTAAACGCGGATAATTCACCCCTCCACTTT. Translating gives CASSLNADNSPLHF.